One and the same sample provided the 16 T cell receptor beta chains below, sequenced in a study of cytomegalovirus exposure and HLA in healthy donors. A multiplex PCR was run with 60 Vbeta primers and 13 Jbeta primers. Libraries were prepared by immunoSEQ multiplex PCR; TCRdb keeps only in-frame clonotypes and omits some of them. The table includes about 97,000 clones, 65% to 80% detected once. Sequenced material: PBMCs. Receptor source: a woman aged 40 to 50 in good health and CMV-seronegative.

This chain connects TRBV6-5 to TRBJ2-3; D unresolved. CDR3 length: 16 residues. V dropped 0 bases and J dropped 1 base, with 11 bases sitting between them. Germline values: CDR1 MNHEY, CDR2 SVGAGI. The CDR3 DNA reads as TGTGCCAGCAGTTACTCTGTGGGCACTGGCACAGATACGCAGTATTTT. It specifies CASSYSVGTGTDTQYF.

The CDR3 region is CASSLGLAGSTDTQYF. CDR3 bases: TGTGCCAGCAGCTTGGGATTGGCAGGGAGCACAGATACGCAGTATTTT. V is TRBV5-8 and J is TRBJ2-3; TRBD1 is a possible D gene (5 bases). Germline CDR1 reads SGHTS; CDR2 reads YDEGEE. Trimming left V 0 bases short and J 0 bases short, with 11 bases between. The CDR3 loop spans 16 amino acids. Full variable domain (remainder filled in from reference TRBV5-8 and TRBJ2-3): EAGVTQSPTHLIKTRGQQATLRCSPISGHTSVYWYQQALGLGLQFLLWYDEGEERNRGNFPPRFSGRQFPNYSSELNVNALELEDSALYLCASSLGLAGSTDTQYFGPGTRLTVL.

The genes are TRBV7-3 and TRBJ2-3; 11 nucleotides agree with TRBD2. Germline V gives CDR1 SGHTA, CDR2 FQGTGA. The CDR3 is 16 amino acids. V gave up 3 bases and J gave up 3 bases; unmatched junction bases: 5. The CDR3 DNA is TGTGCCAGCAGCTTCGGGACTAGCGGAGTTACAGATACGCAGTATTTT. Amino acid sequence: CASSFGTSGVTDTQYF.

The rearrangement uses TRBV13 and TRBJ2-7; no definite D call. Trimming removed 2 bases at V and 4 bases at J, with 6 bases between. The CDR3 is 12 residues long. The germline V gene encodes CDR1 PRHDT and CDR2 FYEKMQ (reference sequence). CDR3 loop: CASSLNGYEQYF. The CDR3 bases are TGTGCCAGCAGCTTAAACGGTTACGAGCAGTACTTC. The variable domain in full, with the rest retrieved from reference TRBV13 and TRBJ2-7, is AAGVIQSPRHLIKEKRETATLKCYPIPRHDTVYWYQQGPGQDPQFLISFYEKMQSDKGSIPDRFSAQQFSDYHSELNMSSLELGDSALYFCASSLNGYEQYFGPGTRLTVT.

This clone was recorded only once. The genes are TRBV27 and TRBJ1-5, with D perhaps matching TRBD1 (5 bases). V dropped 2 bases and J dropped 7 bases, with 15 bases sitting between them. Germline V gene lookup returns CDR1 MNHEY and CDR2 SMNVEV (reference sequence). The CDR3 has 15 residues. The CDR3 reads CASSLAGGSVQPQHF. The CDR3 bases are TGTGCCAGCAGTTTAGCGGGGGGGTCGGTGCAGCCCCAGCATTTT.

This clone was detected only a few times. The chain links TRBV18 to TRBJ2-7; 9 bases fit TRBD1. Germline V gene lookup returns CDR1 KGHSH and CDR2 LQKENI. The trim removed 4 bases at V and 6 bases at J, leaving 7 bases unmatched. CDR3 length equals 14 residues. The CDR3 loop is CASSLDRGFGEQYF. CDR3 bases: TGTGCCAGCTCACTTGACAGGGGGTTTGGCGAGCAGTACTTC. Full variable domain (remainder filled in from reference TRBV18 and TRBJ2-7): NAGVMQNPRHLVRRRGQEARLRCSPMKGHSHVYWYRQLPEEGLKFMVYLQKENIIDESGMPKERFSAEFPKEGPSILRIQQVVRGDSAAYFCASSLDRGFGEQYFGPGTRLTVT.

The V gene is TRBV19, the J gene TRBJ1-5; 9 bases are shared with TRBD1. Germline V gene data show CDR1 as LNHDA and CDR2 as SQIVND (reference sequence). The CDR3 consists of 16 residues. J was trimmed by 4 bases and V by 5 bases; bases with no gene match: 9. CDR3 DNA: TGTGCCAGTAGTCCATACCCCGACAGGGGGAATCAGCCCCAGCATTTT. This gives the protein CASSPYPDRGNQPQHF.

This clone occurred a few times. V gene TRBV18 combines with J gene TRBJ1-1; D perhaps matches TRBD1 (6 bases). Germline CDR1 reads KGHSH; CDR2 reads LQKENI. V gave up 3 bases and J gave up 0 bases, with 11 bases separating them. The CDR3 covers 15 residues. As DNA, the CDR3 is TGTGCCAGCTCACCGGGGGCGGGTATGAACACTGAAGCTTTCTTT. It specifies CASSPGAGMNTEAFF.

The chain is built from TRBV9 and TRBJ2-3; 10 bases line up with TRBD2. Germline V gives CDR1 SGDLS, CDR2 YYNGEE. Trimming removed 0 bases from V and 0 bases from J; junction bases left unmatched: 4. The CDR3 is 17 amino acids. The CDR3 nucleotides are TGTGCCAGCAGCGTAGCTATACTAGCGGGGAGCACAGATACGCAGTATTTT. This sequence encodes CASSVAILAGSTDTQYF.

This clone was recorded only once. The V call is TRBV4-2, the J call TRBJ2-1; 9 bases match TRBD2. Germline CDR1 is LGHNA and CDR2 is YNFKEQ. This CDR3 spans 17 amino acids. V lost 0 bases to trimming and J lost 4 bases; unmatched junction nucleotides: 7. The DNA for the CDR3 is TGTGCCAGCAGCCAAGATCAGGGCGGGGGGGTGTACAATGAGCAGTTCTTC. This translates into CASSQDQGGGVYNEQFF.

This clone was counted a few times. CDR3 in amino acids: CASSLPGDLAYEQYF. The CDR3 region has the DNA TGTGCCAGCAGTCTTCCGGGAGACCTGGCCTACGAGCAGTACTTC. The chain carries TRBV2 and TRBJ2-7; possible D gene TRBD2, 6 bases. The germline V gene has CDR1 SNHLY and CDR2 FYNNEI. This CDR3 region has 15 residues. The V gene lost 5 bases and the J gene lost 2 bases, with 16 bases spanning the gap. The full variable domain, rest sourced from reference TRBV2 and TRBJ2-7, is EPEVTQTPSHQVTQMGQEVILRCVPISNHLYFYWYRQILGQKVEFLVSFYNNEISEKSEIFDDQFSVERPDGSNFTLKIRSTKLEDSAMYFCASSLPGDLAYEQYFGPGTRLTVT.

This clone was observed once. This chain's CDR3 is CASSLSIGGANVLTF. CDR3 in DNA: TGTGCCAGCAGTTTGTCGATCGGGGGGGCCAACGTCCTGACTTTC. The rearrangement uses TRBV27 and TRBJ2-6, with unresolved D. Trimming stripped 3 bases from V and 4 bases from J, with 10 bases between. The CDR3 has 15 amino acids. In germline, CDR1 is MNHEY, CDR2 SMNVEV (reference sequence).

This sequence joins TRBV29-1 and TRBJ2-1, with TRBD2 matching over 7 bases. Unmatched junction bases numbered 4, after V lost 7 bases and J lost 7 bases. The CDR3 is 11 amino acids. Germline V gene lookup returns CDR1 SQVTM and CDR2 ANQGSEA. The CDR3 DNA follows: TGCAGCGGGGGGGGAGGGAATGAGCAGTTCTTC. Translated, it gives CSGGGGNEQFF.

This chain joins TRBV7-2 and TRBJ1-1; D is unresolved. The CDR3 totals 15 residues. The V end was cut by 4 bases, the J end by 0 bases, with 12 bases between. The V gene's germline CDR1 is SGHTA and CDR2 FQGNSA. CDR3 protein: CASSWLTPLNTEAFF. CDR3 nucleotide sequence: TGTGCCAGCAGCTGGTTAACTCCTCTGAACACTGAAGCTTTCTTT.

V is TRBV5-4 and J is TRBJ2-5; 10 bases are shared with TRBD1. The ends lost 3 bases at V and 4 bases at J; junction bases unmatched: 0. Germline V gene sequence: CDR1 SGHNT, CDR2 YYREEE (reference sequence). The CDR3 has 13 amino acids. CDR3 sequence: CASSWDRGETQYF. The CDR3 DNA follows: TGTGCCAGCAGCTGGGACAGGGGAGAGACCCAGTACTTC.

The chain uses TRBV6-1 and TRBJ1-6; maybe TRBD1 (5 bases). V was cut by 0 bases and J by 0 bases, with 18 bases left in between. The CDR3 runs to 20 residues. Germline V CDR1 and CDR2: MNHNS, SASEGT. The DNA for the CDR3 is TGTGCCAGCAGTGAAGCGCTTATGACAGCTAGGAGCTCCTATAATTCACCCCTCCACTTT. It translates to CASSEALMTARSSYNSPLHF.